This paragraph reports one T cell receptor beta chain. CDR1 is MDHEN and CDR2 is SYDVKM in the germline V gene. V lost 7 bases, J lost 6 bases, and 7 bases stayed unmatched. The CDR3 extends over 13 amino acids. The sample comes from a study of blood T cell repertoires in COVID-19. Looking at the study overall: In each case, the material was cDNA or gDNA derived from T cells, B-cell-depleted T cells, or PBMCs.

All enrollees were roughly 18 to 100 years old and from around 25 US areas. Profiled with immunoSEQ multiplex PCR; TCRdb holds only in-frame clones, not every one. The sample lists some 260,000 clones, approximately 79% occurring once. Sequenced: PBMCs or T cells enriched from blood (not recorded which). The sequence was collected from a man in his thirties or forties with acute COVID-19. The genes are TRBV28 and TRBJ1-2, with 8 bases matching TRBD1. The CDR3 DNA reads TGTGCCAGCACCTCGGGACAGGATCATGGCTACACCTTC. It yields the protein CASTSGQDHGYTF.